The clone carrying this T cell receptor beta chain showed up many times. Its antigen remains unknown. The sample is drawn from a study of human T cells and chemical hapten exposure. Time point in this sample: patch test 1, 2 weeks after DPC sensitization. Documented treatment: therapeutic diphenylcyclopropenone sensitization with weekly scalp DPC. Unfractionated whole blood yielded the extracted total RNA. The library tagged each cDNA molecule with unique molecular identifiers. Original analysis: The number of TCRs in each sample had a median of about 96,000 and spanned roughly 23,224 to 750,000. TCRdb re-called the RACE reads with MiXCR, one entry per CDR3 protein. These V and J calls are TCRdb output, not the study's own analysis. The table shows 300,000 to 350,000 distinct CDR3 sequences, with roughly 6.9% occurring only once. Whole-study findings and limits: It was expanded TCRs that formed significantly more large CDR3 similarity clusters than controls did.

The sequence came from a young woman with alopecia areata. Some clones in this sample may be carry-over from other donors' samples. Specimen: whole blood, collected in connection with sensitization to the hapten diphenylcyclopropenone (DPC).

This chain's CDR3 is CASSAQSGGANVLTF. The CDR3 DNA follows: TGTGCCAGCAGCGCACAATCCGGGGGGGCCAACGTCCTGACTTTC. This chain connects TRBV7-8 to TRBJ2-6; unclear D gene. Germline V gene sequence: CDR1 SGHVS, CDR2 FQNEAQ. This CDR3 comprises 15 residues. V gave up 5 bases and J gave up 4 bases, with 12 bases separating them.